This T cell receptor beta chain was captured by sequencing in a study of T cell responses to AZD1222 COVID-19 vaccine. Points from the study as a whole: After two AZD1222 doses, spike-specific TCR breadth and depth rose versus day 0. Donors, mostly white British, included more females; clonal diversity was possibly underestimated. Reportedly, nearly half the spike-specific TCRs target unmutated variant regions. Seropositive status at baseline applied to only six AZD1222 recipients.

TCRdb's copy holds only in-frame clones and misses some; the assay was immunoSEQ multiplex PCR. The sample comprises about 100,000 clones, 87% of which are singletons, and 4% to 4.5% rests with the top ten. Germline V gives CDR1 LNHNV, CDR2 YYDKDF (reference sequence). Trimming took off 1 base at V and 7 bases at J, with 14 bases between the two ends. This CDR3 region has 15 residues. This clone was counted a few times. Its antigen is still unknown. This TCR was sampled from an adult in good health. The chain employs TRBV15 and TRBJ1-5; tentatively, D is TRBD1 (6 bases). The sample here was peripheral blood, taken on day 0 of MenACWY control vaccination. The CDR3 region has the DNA TGTGCCACCAGCAGAGGGGGGGCAGGGTGGCAGCCCCAGCATTTT. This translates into CATSRGGAGWQPQHF.